The 9 T cell receptor beta chains presented below share a single source sample, sequenced in a study of T-cell reconstitution after alpha-beta-depleted transplantation in children. Unique molecular identifiers were used in preparing the TCRbeta library. TCRdb processed the PCR reads anew with MiXCR; each CDR3 protein has one entry. This sample has approximately 240,000 distinct CDR3 sequences; about 9.5% occur once, and the top ten carry 5.5% to 8%. This specimen consisted of PBMCs from the stem cell graft donor, obtained from the stem cell graft. These receptors originate from a human donor who donated a stem cell graft to a child with acute lymphoblastic leukemia.

The chain is built from TRBV3-1 and TRBJ2-1; 12 bases align to TRBD2. This CDR3 has 16 residues. Germline V gene data show CDR1 as LGHDT and CDR2 as YNNKEL (reference sequence). V was pared by 2 bases and J by 7 bases, with 6 bases of the junction left unmatched. This CDR3 reads CASSQLASGGGNEQFF. CDR3 in DNA: TGTGCCAGCAGCCAACTCGCTAGCGGGGGGGGGAATGAGCAGTTCTTC.

The chain recombines TRBV30 with TRBJ2-7; the D is unclear. V lost 0 bases and J 6 bases, leaving 18 bases between the germline ends. Germline V lookup: CDR1 GTSNPN, CDR2 SVGIG (reference sequence). This CDR3 is 15 amino acids long. Here the CDR3 reads CAWSVSFGPDSEQYF. The CDR3 nucleotides read TGTGCCTGGAGTGTTAGCTTCGGACCCGATAGCGAGCAGTACTTC.

This clonotype was counted at least ten times. V gene TRBV7-6 combines with J gene TRBJ2-7; 8 nucleotides line up with TRBD1. Germline loops: CDR1 SGHVS, CDR2 FNYEAQ. The CDR3 is 19 amino acids. The junction had 24 bases not matched to a gene; V was cut back by 5 bases and J by 6 bases. CDR3 coding DNA: TGTGCCAGCAGCCCCGAAAGCGCCAGGCCGGGACAGGTTAGTTCCGAGCAGTACTTC. Translation: CASSPESARPGQVSSEQYF.

In this sample, this clonotype turned up many times. The CDR3 DNA sequence: TGCAGTGCTCCTGGACAGGGGAATTACGAGCAGTACTTC. This encodes CSAPGQGNYEQYF. The V and J genes are TRBV20-1 and TRBJ2-7, with 9 nucleotides matching TRBD1. The CDR3 runs to 13 residues. The V segment lost 5 bases and the J segment 4 bases; nucleotides outside the gene matches: 6. Looked up from germline, CDR1 is DFQATT and CDR2 is SNEGSKA (reference sequence).

This clonotype was picked up many times. This chain connects TRBV6-6 to TRBJ1-1; D is undetermined. Trimming cost V 5 bases and J 1 base, with 2 bases left between them. The CDR3 totals 11 residues. Germline V lookup: CDR1 MNHNY, CDR2 SVGAGI (reference sequence). The CDR3 DNA is TGTGCCAGCAGTCCGAACACTGAAGCTTTCTTT. This codes for CASSPNTEAFF.

This clonotype was counted at least ten times. The gene calls are TRBV7-6 and TRBJ2-1; no reliable D call. Germline V CDR1 and CDR2: SGHVS, FNYEAQ. Trimming stripped 1 base from V and 10 bases from J, with 17 bases between. The length of the CDR3 is 15 residues. The CDR3 region is CASSLDEGFGMEQFF. For the CDR3, the DNA is TGTGCCAGCAGCTTAGACGAAGGATTTGGGATGGAGCAGTTCTTC.

The chain employs TRBV5-1 and TRBJ2-3, with D perhaps matching TRBD2 (6 bases). The CDR3 is 16 residues long. Germline lookup yields CDR1 SGHRS and CDR2 YFSETQ. Trimming shortened V by 5 bases and J by 0 bases, and 16 bases separated the two germline ends. The CDR3 region is CASRGLLASSTDTQYF. CDR3 coding DNA: TGCGCCAGCAGGGGGCTGCTAGCGTCTAGCACAGATACGCAGTATTTT.

This clonotype was detected a few times. The chain uses TRBV5-1 and TRBJ2-5, with TRBD1 identical over 9 bases. Trimming cost V 0 bases and J 2 bases; bases outside gene matches: 2. There are 15 residues in the CDR3. CDR1 is SGHRS and CDR2 is YFSETQ in the germline V gene. The DNA for the CDR3 is TGCGCCAGCAGCTTGGGGGACAGGGCTCAAGAGACCCAGTACTTC. This codes for CASSLGDRAQETQYF. Full variable domain (rest looked up from reference TRBV5-1 and TRBJ2-5): KAGVTQTPRYLIKTRGQQVTLSCSPISGHRSVSWYQQTPGQGLQFLFEYFSETQRNKGNFPGRFSGRQFSNSRSEMNVSTLELGDSALYLCASSLGDRAQETQYFGPGTRLLVL.

There are a few counts of this clonotype. The gene calls are TRBV27 and TRBJ2-5, with D perhaps TRBD2 (6 bases). V lost 7 bases and J lost 2, with 11 bases in between. There are 13 residues in the CDR3. Germline assignment: CDR1 MNHEY and CDR2 SMNVEV (reference sequence). In DNA, the CDR3 is TGTGCCAGCAATCGGGCGGGGCAAGAGACCCAGTACTTC. The encoded protein is CASNRAGQETQYF.